This T cell receptor beta chain came from a study of PD-L1 blockade in urothelial cancer. The wider study: Analyzed time points were 3 weeks (second dose) and 6 weeks after therapy began. Regarding the study as a whole: Below-median blood TCR clonality before treatment forecast better survival. Stronger expansion of tumor-associated clones in blood at 3 weeks distinguished durable-benefit patients.

Using immunoSEQ multiplex PCR, the repertoire was profiled, and TCRdb retains in-frame clones only, with some absent. The data contain approximately 56,000 clones, roughly 87% of them singletons. CDR3 length: 16 amino acids. Note on this clone: Its antigen is not known.

Described time point: pretreatment peripheral blood. Patients were diagnosed with urothelial carcinoma, either locally advanced or metastatic. This material consisted of PBMCs, taken around atezolizumab (anti-PD-L1) treatment. The clonotype comes from a man aged 70-80 years with urothelial cancer. The chain is built from TRBV21-1 and TRBJ2-5; the D segment call TRBD2 is taken from the table without a DNA check. TRBV21-1 is deemed a pseudogene. CDR3 sequence: CASSKVRGAGGETQYF. The CDR3 DNA sequence: TGTGCCAGCAGCAAAGTCCGGGGGGCGGGGGGAGAGACCCAGTACTTC.